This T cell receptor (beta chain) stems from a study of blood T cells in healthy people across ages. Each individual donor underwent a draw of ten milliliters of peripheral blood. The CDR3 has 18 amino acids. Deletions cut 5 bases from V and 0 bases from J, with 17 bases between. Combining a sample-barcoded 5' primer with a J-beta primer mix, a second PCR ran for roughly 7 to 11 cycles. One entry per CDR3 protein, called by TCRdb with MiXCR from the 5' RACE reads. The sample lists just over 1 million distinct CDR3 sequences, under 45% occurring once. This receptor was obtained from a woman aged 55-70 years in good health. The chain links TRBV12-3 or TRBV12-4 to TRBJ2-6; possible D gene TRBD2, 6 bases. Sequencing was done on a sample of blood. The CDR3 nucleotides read TGTGCCAGCAGTCCCTTAGCGGCTATTCGCTCTGGGGCCAACGTCCTGACTTTC. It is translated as CASSPLAAIRSGANVLTF.